This T cell receptor (beta chain) was sequenced during a study of somatic mutations in cytotoxic T cells in rheumatoid arthritis. Libraries were prepared by immunoSEQ multiplex PCR; TCRdb keeps only in-frame clonotypes and omits some of them. Here the sample spans almost 20,000 clones, around 80% being singletons. Positive magnetic bead selection separated CD4+ and CD8+ cells, and flow cytometry confirmed purity. The specimen was CD8+ T cells sorted from blood. The sequence derives from a woman in her fifties or sixties in good health.

CDR3 bases: TGTGCCAGCAGTTCCACAGGTGCCGAGCAGTACTTC. Translation: CASSSTGAEQYF. The chain has TRBV27 and TRBJ2-7, with D perhaps TRBD1 (5 bases). This CDR3 is built from 12 residues. Germline assignment: CDR1 MNHEY and CDR2 SMNVEV (reference sequence). Trimming took 4 bases from V and 6 from J, leaving 10 bases between them.